This passage covers 21 T cell receptor beta chains from one sample sequenced in a study of metastatic and nonmetastatic thyroid tumors. TCRdb ran MiXCR on the PCR reads. In the table there are 30,000 to 40,000 clones, roughly a sixth of which are singletons. Every patient was untreated before thyroid surgery. The material sequenced was blood. The receptors were gathered from a female donor with papillary thyroid cancer or a benign thyroid nodule (not recorded which). Some clones in this sample may be carry-over from other donors' samples.

The genes are TRBV5-1 and TRBJ1-1; 9 bases line up with TRBD1. CDR3 length equals 12 residues. In germline, CDR1 is SGHRS, CDR2 YFSETQ. CDR3 protein: CCSGTGYTEAFF. In DNA form, the CDR3 reads TGCTGCTCCGGGACAGGGTACACTGAAGCTTTCTTT.

This clone was recorded at least ten times. The genes are TRBV11-1 and TRBJ2-1; TRBD1 might be the D (7 bases). Germline CDR1 and CDR2: SGHAT and FQDESV (reference sequence). Trimming stripped 1 base from V and 8 bases from J, with 15 bases between. The CDR3 runs to 15 residues. CDR3 nucleotides: TGTGCCAGCAGCTTAGACAGGGGAGGAGGCGATGAGCAGTTCTTC. This codes for CASSLDRGGGDEQFF.

Many counts were recorded for this clone. The same CDR3 also results from other DNA sequences found in this sample. This chain links TRBV12-3 or TRBV12-4 with TRBJ1-1; D may be TRBD1 (5 bases). The CDR3 contains 14 residues. Trimming pared 5 bases from V and 7 bases from J, leaving 17 bases between. CDR3 loop: CASSPLGQGIEAFF. CDR3 bases: TGTGCCAGCAGTCCCCTAGGGCAGGGTATTGAAGCTTTCTTT.

This rearrangement joins TRBV7-2 to TRBJ2-5; D unclear. V lost 5 bases, J lost 5 bases, and 18 bases lay in between. CDR1 is SGHTA and CDR2 is FQGNSA in the germline V gene. The CDR3 extends over 15 amino acids. CDR3 amino acids: CASSPFVRSAETQYF. The CDR3 region has the DNA TGTGCCAGCAGCCCCTTTGTACGGAGTGCGGAGACCCAGTACTTC.

This clone was counted ten times or more. The genes are TRBV5-1 and TRBJ2-7; 14 bases line up with TRBD2. CDR3 length: 18 amino acids. Germline V lookup: CDR1 SGHRS, CDR2 YFSETQ. V dropped 3 bases and J dropped 1; count of bases not matched to a gene: 9. CDR3 sequence reads: CASSYHGLAGGPSYEQYF. The CDR3 nucleotides read TGCGCCAGCAGCTATCACGGACTAGCGGGAGGTCCTTCCTACGAGCAGTACTTC.

Concerning this clone itself: The germline gene is not matched at one end of the junction; a read error may be the cause. The chain combines TRBV5-1 with TRBJ2-7; D gene unclear. Germline V lookup: CDR1 SGHRS, CDR2 YFSETQ. There are 15 residues in the CDR3. CDR3 in amino acids: CASSLDPAGASEQYF. DNA of the CDR3: TGCGCAAGCAGCTTGGATCCAGCAGGAGCGAGCGAGCAGTACTTC.

V is TRBV28 and J is TRBJ2-7; 7 positions agree with TRBD2. The CDR3 is 14 residues long. CDR1 is MDHEN, CDR2 SYDVKM, per germline. Germline trimming cut 6 bases from V and 3 bases from J; bases unmatched to any gene: 8. CDR3 region: CASRPASGYYEQYF. The CDR3 nucleotides read TGTGCCAGCAGACCCGCTAGCGGTTACTACGAGCAGTACTTC.

This clone was recorded once. One end of the junction does not line up with germline, which may come from a read error. V and J are TRBV4-3 and TRBJ1-1, with D maybe TRBD1 (5 bases). This CDR3 is 15 amino acids long. Per the germline V gene, CDR1 is LGHNA and CDR2 is YSLEER. DNA of the CDR3: TGCGCCAGCAGCCAAGACCTGGGGGTGGGGAAGTTGACTCTCTTT. Its translation: CASSQDLGVGKLTLF.

This clone was recorded many times. The V call is TRBV19, the J call TRBJ1-5; D is possibly TRBD1 (5 bases). Per the germline V gene, CDR1 is LNHDA and CDR2 is SQIVND (reference sequence). CDR3 size: 16 residues. CDR3 coding DNA: TGTGCGACGAATTCCCGGGGACCTCAGTCAGAACAGCCCCAGCATTTT. Amino acid sequence: CATNSRGPQSEQPQHF.

This clone appeared a few times. The chain carries TRBV20-1 and TRBJ2-2, with D perhaps TRBD1 or TRBD2 (5 bases each). The V end was cut by 5 bases, the J end by 0 bases, with 16 bases between. Germline V gene lookup returns CDR1 DFQATT and CDR2 SNEGSKA (reference sequence). This CDR3 spans 16 amino acids. The CDR3: CSASNPGHTNTGELFF. The CDR3 nucleotides are TGCAGTGCTTCAAATCCGGGGCATACGAACACCGGGGAGCTGTTTTTT.

In this sample, this clone turned up many times. The chain links TRBV20-1 to TRBJ2-1, with 8 bases identical to TRBD2. The germline gives CDR1 DFQATT, CDR2 SNEGSKA (reference sequence). The CDR3 length is 15 residues. With V trimmed by 5 bases and J by 7 bases, 13 bases remained unmatched. The CDR3 loop is CSASILAGKFNEQFF. The CDR3 DNA is TGCAGTGCTTCAATTTTAGCGGGAAAATTTAATGAGCAGTTCTTC.

The genes are TRBV5-1 and TRBJ2-7; 8 nucleotides match TRBD1. The V gene's germline CDR1 is SGHRS and CDR2 YFSETQ. With V trimmed by 0 bases and J by 3 bases, 17 bases remained unmatched. The CDR3 loop spans 19 amino acids. CDR3 amino acids: CASSLVGTGDENIDYEQYF. The CDR3 DNA sequence: TGCGCCAGCAGCTTGGTAGGGACAGGTGATGAAAACATTGACTACGAGCAGTACTTC.

This clone was detected ten times or more. The chain links TRBV6-2 or TRBV6-3 to TRBJ2-1, with D perhaps assigned TRBD1 or TRBD2 (5 bases each). This CDR3 spans 15 amino acids. Germline CDR1 MNHEY, CDR2 SVGEGT. V was cut by 6 bases and J by 8 bases, with 20 bases left in between. The CDR3 is CASRDWDLRFDEQFF. The CDR3 coding sequence is TGTGCCAGCAGGGACTGGGACCTCCGCTTCGATGAGCAGTTCTTC.

This clone was observed a few times. The chain has TRBV6-2 or TRBV6-3 and TRBJ2-7; D is possibly TRBD2 (5 bases). Germline CDR1 is MNHEY and CDR2 is SVGEGT. The CDR3 contains 17 residues. V lost 0 bases to trimming and J lost 3 bases, with 18 bases between them. CDR3 coding DNA: TGTGCCAGCAGTTACTCTTTAGGCCCTGGACTTGGCTACGAGCAGTACTTC. Encoded protein: CASSYSLGPGLGYEQYF.

At least ten counts were recorded for this clone. This chain connects TRBV6-1 to TRBJ1-4; D perhaps matches TRBD1 (6 bases). The CDR3 is made up of 14 amino acids. Germline V gene data show CDR1 as MNHNS and CDR2 as SASEGT. Trimming cost V 2 bases and J 8 bases, with 12 bases left between them. In DNA, the CDR3 is TGTGCCAGCAGTGAACATCAGGGACAAGAAAAACTGTTTTTT. This gives the protein CASSEHQGQEKLFF.

In this sample, this clone turned up many times. This chain's CDR3 is CASSWGGGNGYTF. DNA of the CDR3: TGTGCCAGCAGTTGGGGGGGAGGGAATGGCTACACCTTC. The chain has TRBV12-3 or TRBV12-4 and TRBJ1-2; D possibly corresponds to TRBD1 (5 bases). Deletions cut 4 bases from V and 6 bases from J, with 12 bases between. The CDR3 is 13 amino acids.

This clone has ten or more counts. Within the sample, other DNA sequences also encode this same CDR3. The chain has TRBV4-1 and TRBJ2-7, with 7 bases lining up with TRBD1. This CDR3 is built from 16 residues. CDR1 is MGHRA and CDR2 is YSYEKL in the germline V gene. Trimming cost V 2 bases and J 6 bases; bases outside gene matches: 13. CDR3 nucleotides: TGCGCCAGCAGCCAATGGCAGACAGGGATATTGACCGAGCAGTACTTC. It encodes CASSQWQTGILTEQYF.

Only a few counts were recorded for this clone. In DNA, the CDR3 is TGTGCCACCAGCGACCCGGGATCGTGGACAGATACGCAGTATTTT. It translates to CATSDPGSWTDTQYF. The gene calls are TRBV24-1 and TRBJ2-3; possible D gene TRBD2, 5 bases. The length of the CDR3 is 15 residues. Trimming stripped 7 bases from V and 3 bases from J, with 16 bases between. The germline V gene has CDR1 KGHDR and CDR2 SFDVKD.

This clone has a handful of counts. This chain connects TRBV12-3 or TRBV12-4 to TRBJ1-2; no clear D gene. The CDR3 totals 14 residues. With 6 bases removed from V and 8 bases from J, the gap between germline ends came to 19 bases. The CDR3 sequence: CASSWGLVGGGYTF. CDR3 nucleotide sequence: TGTGCCAGCAGCTGGGGATTGGTGGGAGGAGGCTACACCTTC.

The J gene is TRBJ2-1, the V gene TRBV20-1; 14 nucleotides agree with TRBD2. The CDR3 loop spans 16 amino acids. Losses at the gene ends were 5 bases for V and 8 bases for J; bases not matched to a gene: 11. CDR1 and CDR2 from the germline V gene are DFQATT and SNEGSKA (reference sequence). The CDR3 region is CSAPNPGTSGSDEQFF. The CDR3 bases are TGCAGTGCTCCAAATCCCGGGACTAGCGGGAGTGATGAGCAGTTCTTC.

Notes on this clone: At one boundary the junction diverges from the germline segment, which might be a read error. V and J are TRBV3-1 and TRBJ1-6, with D possibly TRBD1 on 6 matching bases. From germline, CDR1 is LGHDT and CDR2 YNNKEL (reference sequence). The CDR3 runs to 12 residues. CDR3: CASSQGFSPLHF. CDR3 nucleotides: TGCGCCAGCAGCCAGGGGTTTTCACCCCTCCACTTT.